Sequencing of this TCR beta chain was carried out in a study of monozygotic twins with cystic fibrosis. A remark on this clone: The antigen is undetermined.

Findings and caveats of the study: Median Simpson clonality of about 0.01 suggested naive T cells predominated. V usage most resembled the co-twin in 13 of 16 pairs.

Looked up from germline, CDR1 is WNHNN and CDR2 is SYGVQD (reference sequence). Trimming pared 5 bases from V and 3 bases from J, leaving 11 bases between. The CDR3 runs 13 residues. The method was immunoSEQ multiplex PCR; TCRdb's version includes in-frame clones alone and lacks a portion of them. The sample lists almost 20,000 clones, around 90% occurring once. Sequencing input: blood. This chain uses TRBV10-1 with TRBJ2-7; D could derive from TRBD1 or TRBD2 (5 bases each). The clonotype comes from a girl aged 2-15 years with cystic fibrosis. The CDR3 spells CASSPGPRYEQYF. In DNA form, the CDR3 reads TGCGCCAGCAGTCCGGGACCCCGCTACGAGCAGTACTTC.